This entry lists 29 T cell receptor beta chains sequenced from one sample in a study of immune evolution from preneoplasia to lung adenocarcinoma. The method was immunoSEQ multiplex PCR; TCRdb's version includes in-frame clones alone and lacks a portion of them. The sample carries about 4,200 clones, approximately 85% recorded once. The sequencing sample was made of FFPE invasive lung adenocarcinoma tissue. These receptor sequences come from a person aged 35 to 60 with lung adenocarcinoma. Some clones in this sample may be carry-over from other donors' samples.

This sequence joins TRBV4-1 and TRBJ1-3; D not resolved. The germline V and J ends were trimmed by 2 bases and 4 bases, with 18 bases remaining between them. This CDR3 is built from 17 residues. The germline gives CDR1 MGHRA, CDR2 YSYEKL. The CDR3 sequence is CASSQQTYSHGGNTIYF. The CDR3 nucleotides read TGCGCCAGCAGCCAACAAACCTATTCCCACGGAGGAAACACCATATATTTT.

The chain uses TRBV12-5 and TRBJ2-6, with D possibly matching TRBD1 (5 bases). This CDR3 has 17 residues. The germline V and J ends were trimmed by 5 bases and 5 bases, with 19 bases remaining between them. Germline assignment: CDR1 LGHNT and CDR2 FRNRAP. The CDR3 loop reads CASGVYAGQSRANVLTF. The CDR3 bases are TGTGCTAGTGGTGTTTATGCAGGACAAAGTCGGGCCAACGTCCTGACTTTC.

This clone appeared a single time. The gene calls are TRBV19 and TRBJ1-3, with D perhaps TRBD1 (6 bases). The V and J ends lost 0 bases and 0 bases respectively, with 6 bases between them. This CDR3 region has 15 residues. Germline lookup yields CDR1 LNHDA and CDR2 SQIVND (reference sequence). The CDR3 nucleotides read TGTGCCAGTAGTATAGAGGACAGCTCTGGAAACACCATATATTTT. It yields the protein CASSIEDSSGNTIYF.

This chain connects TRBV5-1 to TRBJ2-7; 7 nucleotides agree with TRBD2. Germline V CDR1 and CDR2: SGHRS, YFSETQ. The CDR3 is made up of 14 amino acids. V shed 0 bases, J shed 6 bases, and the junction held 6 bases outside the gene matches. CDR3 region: CASSLGLASIEQYF. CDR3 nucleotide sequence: TGCGCCAGCAGCTTGGGACTAGCTAGCATCGAGCAGTACTTC.

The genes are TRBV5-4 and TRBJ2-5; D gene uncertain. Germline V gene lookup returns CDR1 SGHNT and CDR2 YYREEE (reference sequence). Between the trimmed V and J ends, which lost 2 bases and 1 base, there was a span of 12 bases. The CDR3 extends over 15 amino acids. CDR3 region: CASSFGGLGQETQYF. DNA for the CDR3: TGTGCCAGCAGCTTTGGTGGTCTGGGCCAAGAGACCCAGTACTTC.

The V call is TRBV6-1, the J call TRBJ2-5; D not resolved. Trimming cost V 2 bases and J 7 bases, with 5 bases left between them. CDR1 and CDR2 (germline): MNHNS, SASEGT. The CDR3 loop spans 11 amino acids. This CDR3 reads CASSEKVTQYF. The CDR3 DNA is TGTGCCAGCAGTGAAAAGGTGACCCAGTACTTC.

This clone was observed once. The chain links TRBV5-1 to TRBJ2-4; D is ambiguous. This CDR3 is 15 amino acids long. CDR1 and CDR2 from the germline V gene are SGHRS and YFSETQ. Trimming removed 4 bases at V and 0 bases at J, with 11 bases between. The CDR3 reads CASSPSTLAKNIQYF. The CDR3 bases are TGCGCCAGCAGCCCCTCGACCCTAGCCAAAAACATTCAGTACTTC.

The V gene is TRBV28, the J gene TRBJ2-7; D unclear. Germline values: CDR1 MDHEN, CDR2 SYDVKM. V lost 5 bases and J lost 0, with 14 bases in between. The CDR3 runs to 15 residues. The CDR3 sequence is CASSPLNASSYEQYF. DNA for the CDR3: TGTGCCAGCAGTCCCCTGAACGCCAGCTCCTACGAGCAGTACTTC.

CDR3 loop: CASNPMDTYYGYTF. CDR3 in DNA: TGTGCCAGTAACCCCATGGACACCTACTATGGCTACACCTTC. The V call is TRBV19, the J call TRBJ1-2; maybe TRBD1 (5 bases). The V gene's germline CDR1 is LNHDA and CDR2 SQIVND (reference sequence). The CDR3 is made up of 14 amino acids. V gave up 7 bases and J gave up 3 bases, with 15 bases separating them.

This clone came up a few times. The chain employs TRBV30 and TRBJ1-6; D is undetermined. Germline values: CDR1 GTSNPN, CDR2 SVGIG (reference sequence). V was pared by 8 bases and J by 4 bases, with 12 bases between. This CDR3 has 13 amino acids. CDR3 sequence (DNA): TGTGCCAGTGCACCAGAGTATAATTCACCCCTCCACTTT. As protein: CASAPEYNSPLHF.

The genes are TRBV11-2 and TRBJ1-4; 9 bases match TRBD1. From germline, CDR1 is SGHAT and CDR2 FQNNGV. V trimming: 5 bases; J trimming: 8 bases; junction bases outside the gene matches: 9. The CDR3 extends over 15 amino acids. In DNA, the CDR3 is TGTGCCAGCAGCCAACTCGGGACAGGGCGGGAAAAACTGTTTTTT. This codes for CASSQLGTGREKLFF.

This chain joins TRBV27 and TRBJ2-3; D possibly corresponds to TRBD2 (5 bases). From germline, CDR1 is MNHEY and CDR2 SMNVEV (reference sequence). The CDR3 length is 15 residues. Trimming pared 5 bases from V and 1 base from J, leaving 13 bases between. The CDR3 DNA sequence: TGTGCCAGCAGTCCCTTAGGGCGGGGCACAGATACGCAGTATTTT. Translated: CASSPLGRGTDTQYF.

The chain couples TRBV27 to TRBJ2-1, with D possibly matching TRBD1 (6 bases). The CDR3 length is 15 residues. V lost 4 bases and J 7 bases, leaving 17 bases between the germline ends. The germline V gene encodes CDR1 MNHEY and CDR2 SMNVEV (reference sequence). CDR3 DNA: TGTGCCAGCAGTTCACAAACCGACAGGTTGAATGAGCAGTTCTTC. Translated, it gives CASSSQTDRLNEQFF.

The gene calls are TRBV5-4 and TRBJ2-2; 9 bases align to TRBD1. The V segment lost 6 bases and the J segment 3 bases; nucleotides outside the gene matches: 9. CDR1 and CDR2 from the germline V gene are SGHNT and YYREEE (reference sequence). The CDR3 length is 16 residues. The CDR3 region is CASTRNRGPDTGELFF. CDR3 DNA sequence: TGTGCCAGCACCCGGAACAGGGGGCCCGACACCGGGGAGCTGTTTTTT.

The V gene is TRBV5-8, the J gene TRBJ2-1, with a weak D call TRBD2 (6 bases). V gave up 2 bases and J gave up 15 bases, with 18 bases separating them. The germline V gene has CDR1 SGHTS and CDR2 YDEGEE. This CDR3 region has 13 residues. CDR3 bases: TGTGCCAGCAGCTTTGGCGGGGTCCCTAATCTGTTCTTC. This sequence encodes CASSFGGVPNLFF.

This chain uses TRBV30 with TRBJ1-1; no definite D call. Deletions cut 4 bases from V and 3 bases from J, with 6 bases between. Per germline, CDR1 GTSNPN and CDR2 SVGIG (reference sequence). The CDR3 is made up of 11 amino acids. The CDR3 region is CAWMWDTEAFF. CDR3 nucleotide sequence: TGTGCCTGGATGTGGGACACTGAAGCTTTCTTT.

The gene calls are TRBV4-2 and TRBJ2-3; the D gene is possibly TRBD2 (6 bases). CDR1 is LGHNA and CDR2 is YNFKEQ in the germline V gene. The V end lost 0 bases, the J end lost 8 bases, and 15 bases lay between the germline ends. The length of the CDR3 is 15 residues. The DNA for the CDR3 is TGTGCCAGCAGCCAAGATTTGGGGGAGGTACCTACGCAGTATTTT. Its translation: CASSQDLGEVPTQYF.

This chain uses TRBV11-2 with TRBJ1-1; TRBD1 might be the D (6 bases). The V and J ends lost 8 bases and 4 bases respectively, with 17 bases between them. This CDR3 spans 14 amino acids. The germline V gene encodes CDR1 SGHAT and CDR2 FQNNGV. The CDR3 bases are TGTGCCAGCCAAACATCACAGGGCGCCACTGAAGCTTTCTTT. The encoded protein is CASQTSQGATEAFF.

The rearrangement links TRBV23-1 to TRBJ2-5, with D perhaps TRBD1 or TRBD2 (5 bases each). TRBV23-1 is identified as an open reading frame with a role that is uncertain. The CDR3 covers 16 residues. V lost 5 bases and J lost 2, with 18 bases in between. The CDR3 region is CASSTGGRGRQETQYF. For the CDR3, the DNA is TGCGCCAGCAGTACTGGGGGTAGAGGGAGACAAGAGACCCAGTACTTC.

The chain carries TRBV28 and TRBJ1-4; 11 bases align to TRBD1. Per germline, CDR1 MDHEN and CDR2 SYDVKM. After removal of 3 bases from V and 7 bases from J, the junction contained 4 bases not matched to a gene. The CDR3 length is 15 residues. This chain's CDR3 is CASSLGGTGGEKLFF. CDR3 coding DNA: TGTGCCAGCAGTTTGGGTGGGACAGGGGGTGAAAAACTGTTTTTT. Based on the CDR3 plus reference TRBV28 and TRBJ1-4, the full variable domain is DVKVTQSSRYLVKRTGEKVFLECVQDMDHENMFWYRQDPGLGLRLIYFSYDVKMKEKGDIPEGYSVSREKKERFSLILESASTNQTSMYLCASSLGGTGGEKLFFGSGTQLSVL.

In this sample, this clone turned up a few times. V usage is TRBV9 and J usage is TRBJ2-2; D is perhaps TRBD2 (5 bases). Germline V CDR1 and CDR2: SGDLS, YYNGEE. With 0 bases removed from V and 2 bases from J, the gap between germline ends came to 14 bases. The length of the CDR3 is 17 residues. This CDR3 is CASSVELGLRNTGELFF. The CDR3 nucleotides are TGTGCCAGCAGCGTAGAGCTAGGACTCCGTAACACCGGGGAGCTGTTTTTT.

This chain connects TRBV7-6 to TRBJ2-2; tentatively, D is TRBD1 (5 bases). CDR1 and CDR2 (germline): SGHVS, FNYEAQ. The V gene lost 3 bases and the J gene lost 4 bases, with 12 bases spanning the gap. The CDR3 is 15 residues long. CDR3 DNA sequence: TGTGCCAGCAGCTTGATGACAGTTAGCACCGGGGAGCTGTTTTTT. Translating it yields CASSLMTVSTGELFF. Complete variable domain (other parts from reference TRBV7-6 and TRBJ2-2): GAGVSQSPRYKVTKRGQDVALRCDPISGHVSLYWYRQALGQGPEFLTYFNYEAQQDKSGLPNDRFSAERPEGSISTLTIQRTEQRDSAMYRCASSLMTVSTGELFFGEGSRLTVL.

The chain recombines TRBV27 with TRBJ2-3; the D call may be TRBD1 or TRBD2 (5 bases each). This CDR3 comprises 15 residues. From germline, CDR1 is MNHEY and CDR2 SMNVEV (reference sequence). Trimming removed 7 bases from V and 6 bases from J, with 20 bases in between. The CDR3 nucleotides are TGTGCCAGCAATGGGGGAGACCTGAGGGAGGATACGCAGTATTTT. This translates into CASNGGDLREDTQYF.

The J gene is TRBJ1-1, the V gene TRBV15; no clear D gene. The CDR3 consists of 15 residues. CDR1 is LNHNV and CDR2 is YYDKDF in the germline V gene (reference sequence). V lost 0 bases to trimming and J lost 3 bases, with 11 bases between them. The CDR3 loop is CATSRDRTPYTEAFF. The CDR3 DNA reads TGTGCCACCAGCAGAGATCGTACTCCTTACACTGAAGCTTTCTTT.

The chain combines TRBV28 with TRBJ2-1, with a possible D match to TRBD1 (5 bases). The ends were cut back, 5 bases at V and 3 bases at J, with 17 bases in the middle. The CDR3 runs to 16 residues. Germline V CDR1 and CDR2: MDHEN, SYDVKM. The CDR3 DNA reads TGTGCCAGCAGTCCATCCCTTTGGGGCGTCTACAATGAGCAGTTCTTC. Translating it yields CASSPSLWGVYNEQFF.

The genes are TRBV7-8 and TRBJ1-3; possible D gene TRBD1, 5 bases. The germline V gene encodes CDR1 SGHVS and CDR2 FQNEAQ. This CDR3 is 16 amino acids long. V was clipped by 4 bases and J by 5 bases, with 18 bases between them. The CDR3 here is CASSSAGRDLRNTIYF. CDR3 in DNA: TGTGCCAGCAGCTCCGCAGGCCGGGACCTCAGAAACACCATATATTTT.

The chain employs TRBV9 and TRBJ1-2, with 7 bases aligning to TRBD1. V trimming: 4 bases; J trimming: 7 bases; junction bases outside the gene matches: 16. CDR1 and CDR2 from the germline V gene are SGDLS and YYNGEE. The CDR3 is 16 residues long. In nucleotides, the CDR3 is TGTGCCAGCAGCCCTCGGGGACAGCCTTTGGAGGGTGGCTACACCTTC. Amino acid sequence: CASSPRGQPLEGGYTF.

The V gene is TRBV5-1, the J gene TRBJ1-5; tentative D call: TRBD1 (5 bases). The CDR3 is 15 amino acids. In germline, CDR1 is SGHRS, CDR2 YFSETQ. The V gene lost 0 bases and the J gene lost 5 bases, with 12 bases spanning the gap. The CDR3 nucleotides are TGCGCCAGCAGCTTGGCCGGGGACGGGTATCAGCCCCAGCATTTT. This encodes CASSLAGDGYQPQHF.

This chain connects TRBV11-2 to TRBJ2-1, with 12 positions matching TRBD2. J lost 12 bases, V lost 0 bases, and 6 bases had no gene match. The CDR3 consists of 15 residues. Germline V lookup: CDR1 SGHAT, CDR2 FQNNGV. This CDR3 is CASSLDLAGGPSQFF. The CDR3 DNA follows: TGTGCCAGCAGCTTAGATCTAGCGGGAGGGCCTTCGCAGTTCTTC.